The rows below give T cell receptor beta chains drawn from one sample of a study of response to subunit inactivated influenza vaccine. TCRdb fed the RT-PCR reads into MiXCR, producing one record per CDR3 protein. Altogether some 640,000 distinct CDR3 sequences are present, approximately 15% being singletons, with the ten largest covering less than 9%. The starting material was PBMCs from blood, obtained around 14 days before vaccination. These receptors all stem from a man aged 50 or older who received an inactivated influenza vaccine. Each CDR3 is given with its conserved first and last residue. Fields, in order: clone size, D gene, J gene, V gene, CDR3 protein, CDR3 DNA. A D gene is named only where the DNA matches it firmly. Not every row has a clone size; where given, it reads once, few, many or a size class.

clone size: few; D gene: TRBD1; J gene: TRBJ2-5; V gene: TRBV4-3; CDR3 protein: CASSQRIRGQETQYF; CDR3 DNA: TGCGCCAGCAGCCAAAGGATCAGGGGGCAAGAGACCCAGTACTTC
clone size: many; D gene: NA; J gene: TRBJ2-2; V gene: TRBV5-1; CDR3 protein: CASSLLVDAGELFF; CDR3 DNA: TGCGCCAGCAGCTTGCTAGTCGATGCCGGGGAGCTGTTTTTT
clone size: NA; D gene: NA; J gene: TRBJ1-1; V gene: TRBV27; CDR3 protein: CASSSLAMNTEAFF; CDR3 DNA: TGTGCCAGCAGCTCACTAGCAATGAACACTGAAGCTTTCTTT
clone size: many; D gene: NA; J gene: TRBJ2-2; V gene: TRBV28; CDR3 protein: CASSLLGGNTGELFF; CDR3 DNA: TGTGCCAGCAGTTTATTAGGGGGGAACACCGGGGAGCTGTTTTTT
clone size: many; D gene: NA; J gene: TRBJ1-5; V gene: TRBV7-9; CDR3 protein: CASSLGDYSNQPQHF; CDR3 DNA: TGTGCCAGCAGCTTAGGGGATTATAGCAATCAGCCCCAGCATTTT
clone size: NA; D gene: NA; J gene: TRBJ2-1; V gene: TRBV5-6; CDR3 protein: CASSWDWSSYNEQFF; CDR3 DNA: TGTGCCAGCAGCTGGGACTGGAGCTCCTACAATGAGCAGTTCTTC
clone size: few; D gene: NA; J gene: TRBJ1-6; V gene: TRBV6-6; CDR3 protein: CASSHNSPLHF; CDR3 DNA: TGTGCCAGCAGCCATAATTCACCCCTCCACTTT
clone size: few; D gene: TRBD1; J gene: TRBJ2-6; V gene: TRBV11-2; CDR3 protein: CASSLTRQGFSGANVLTF; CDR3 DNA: TGTGCCAGCAGCTTAACTCGACAGGGCTTCTCTGGGGCCAACGTCCTGACTTTC
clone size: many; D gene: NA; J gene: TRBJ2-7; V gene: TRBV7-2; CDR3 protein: CASSQGIRRYEQYF; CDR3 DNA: TGTGCCAGCAGCCAAGGGATCAGAAGGTACGAGCAGTACTTC
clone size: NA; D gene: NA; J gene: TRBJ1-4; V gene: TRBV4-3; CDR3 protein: CASSQGWANEKLFF; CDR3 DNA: TGCGCCAGCAGCCAGGGTTGGGCTAATGAAAAACTGTTTTTT
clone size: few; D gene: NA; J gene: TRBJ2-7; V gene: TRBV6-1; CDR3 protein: CASGRGGSYEQYF; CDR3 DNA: TGTGCCAGCGGGAGGGGGGGCTCCTACGAGCAGTACTTC
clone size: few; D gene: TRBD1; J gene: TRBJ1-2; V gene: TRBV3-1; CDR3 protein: CASRTGGEPYTF; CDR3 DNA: TGTGCCAGCAGGACAGGGGGCGAGCCCTACACCTTC
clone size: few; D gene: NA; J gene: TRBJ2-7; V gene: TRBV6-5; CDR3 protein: CASSYSSLSPGTYEQYF; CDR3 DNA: TGTGCCAGCAGTTACTCGTCTCTCTCACCGGGGACCTACGAGCAGTACTTC
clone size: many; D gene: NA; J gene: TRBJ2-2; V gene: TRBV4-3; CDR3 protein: CASSQDEGGGTGELFF; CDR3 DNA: TGCGCCAGCAGCCAAGATGAGGGAGGAGGCACCGGGGAGCTGTTTTTT
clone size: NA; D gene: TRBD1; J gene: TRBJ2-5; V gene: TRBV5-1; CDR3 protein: CASSTGASGTGETQYF; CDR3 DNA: TGCGCCAGCAGCACGGGAGCGTCAGGGACAGGGGAGACCCAGTACTTC
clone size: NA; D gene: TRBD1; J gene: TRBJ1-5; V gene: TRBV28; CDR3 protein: CASIGTGGWQPQHF; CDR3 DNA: TGTGCCAGCATTGGGACAGGGGGATGGCAGCCCCAGCATTTT
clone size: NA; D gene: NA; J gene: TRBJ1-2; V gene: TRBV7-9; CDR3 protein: CASTAGVAGYTF; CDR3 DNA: TGTGCCAGCACCGCAGGGGTGGCTGGCTACACCTTC
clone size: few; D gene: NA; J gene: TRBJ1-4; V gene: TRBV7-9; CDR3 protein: CASSLAHRINEKLFF; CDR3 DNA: TGTGCCAGCAGCTTAGCGCACAGGATCAATGAAAAACTGTTTTTT
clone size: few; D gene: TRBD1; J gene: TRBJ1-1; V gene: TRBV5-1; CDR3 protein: CARNRGRCTEAFF; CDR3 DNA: TGCGCCAGGAACAGGGGGCGCTGCACTGAAGCTTTCTTT
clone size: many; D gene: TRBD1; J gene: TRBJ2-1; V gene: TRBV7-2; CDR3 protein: CASSRDRSYNEQFF; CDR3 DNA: TGTGCCAGCAGCCGGGACAGGTCCTACAATGAGCAGTTCTTC
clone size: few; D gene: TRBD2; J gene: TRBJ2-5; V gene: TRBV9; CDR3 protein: CASSSGLAALETQYF; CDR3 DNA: TGTGCCAGCAGCTCGGGACTAGCGGCATTAGAGACCCAGTACTTC
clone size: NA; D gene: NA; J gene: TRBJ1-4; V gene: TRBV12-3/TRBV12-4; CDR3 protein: CASRSDATNEKLFF; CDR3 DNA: TGTGCCAGCAGATCCGATGCAACTAATGAAAAACTGTTTTTT
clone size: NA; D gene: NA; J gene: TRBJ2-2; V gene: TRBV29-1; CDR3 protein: CSVAIGTPNRGELFF; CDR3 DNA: TGCAGCGTTGCTATCGGGACGCCAAACCGCGGGGAGCTGTTTTTT
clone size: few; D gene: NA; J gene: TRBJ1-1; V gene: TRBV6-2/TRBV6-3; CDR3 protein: CASSYSKGVAEAFF; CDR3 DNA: TGTGCCAGCAGTTACTCAAAAGGGGTGGCTGAAGCTTTCTTT
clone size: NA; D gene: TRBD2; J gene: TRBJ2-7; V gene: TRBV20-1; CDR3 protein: CSARDKAGVSYEQYF; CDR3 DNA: TGCAGTGCTAGAGATAAAGCGGGGGTCTCCTACGAGCAGTACTTC
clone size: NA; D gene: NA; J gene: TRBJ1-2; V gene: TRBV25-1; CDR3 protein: CASSEPTGQNYGYTF; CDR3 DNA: TGTGCCAGCAGTGAGCCGACGGGACAAAACTATGGCTACACCTTC
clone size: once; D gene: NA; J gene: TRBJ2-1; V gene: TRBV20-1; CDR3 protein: CSARTGGRPYNEQFF; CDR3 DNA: TGCAGTGCTAGAACCGGGGGCCGACCCTACAATGAGCAGTTCTTC
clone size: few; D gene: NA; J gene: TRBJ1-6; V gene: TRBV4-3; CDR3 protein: CASSQSFTGTNNSPLHF; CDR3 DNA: TGCGCCAGCAGCCAGAGTTTCACCGGGACGAACAATTCACCCCTCCACTTT
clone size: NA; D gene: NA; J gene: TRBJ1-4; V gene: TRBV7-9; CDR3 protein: CASSFGSREEKLFF; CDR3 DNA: TGTGCCAGCAGCTTTGGGTCAAGGGAAGAAAAACTGTTTTTT